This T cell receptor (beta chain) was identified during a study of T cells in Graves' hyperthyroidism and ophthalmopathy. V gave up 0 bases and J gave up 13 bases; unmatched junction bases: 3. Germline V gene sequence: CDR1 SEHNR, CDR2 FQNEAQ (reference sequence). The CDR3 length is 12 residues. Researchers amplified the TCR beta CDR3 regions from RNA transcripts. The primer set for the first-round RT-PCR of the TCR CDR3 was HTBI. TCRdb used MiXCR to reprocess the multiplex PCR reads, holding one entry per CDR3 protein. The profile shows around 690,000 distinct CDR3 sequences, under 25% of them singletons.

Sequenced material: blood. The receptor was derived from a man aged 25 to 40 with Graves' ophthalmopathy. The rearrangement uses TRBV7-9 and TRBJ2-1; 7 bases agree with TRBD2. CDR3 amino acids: CASSLAGGPQFF. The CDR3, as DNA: TGTGCCAGCAGCTTAGCGGGAGGGCCTCAGTTCTTC.